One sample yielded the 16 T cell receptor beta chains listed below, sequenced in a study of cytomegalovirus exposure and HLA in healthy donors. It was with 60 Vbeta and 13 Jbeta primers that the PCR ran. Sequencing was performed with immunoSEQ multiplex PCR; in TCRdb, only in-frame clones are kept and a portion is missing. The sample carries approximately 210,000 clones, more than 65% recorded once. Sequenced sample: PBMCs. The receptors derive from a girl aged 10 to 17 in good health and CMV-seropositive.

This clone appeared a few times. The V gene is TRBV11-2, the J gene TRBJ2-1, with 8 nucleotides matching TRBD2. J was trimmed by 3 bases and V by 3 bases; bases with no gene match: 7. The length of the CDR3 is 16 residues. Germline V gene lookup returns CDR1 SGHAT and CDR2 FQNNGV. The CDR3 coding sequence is TGTGCCAGCAGCTTGGGAGGGGCGGGGGGCTACAATGAGCAGTTCTTC. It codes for CASSLGGAGGYNEQFF.

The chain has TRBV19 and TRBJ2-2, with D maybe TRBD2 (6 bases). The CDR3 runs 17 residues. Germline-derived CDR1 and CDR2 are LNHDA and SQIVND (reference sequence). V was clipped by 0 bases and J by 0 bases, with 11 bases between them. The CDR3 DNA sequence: TGTGCCAGTAGTATAGAGACGGGACTCCCGAACACCGGGGAGCTGTTTTTT. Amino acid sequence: CASSIETGLPNTGELFF. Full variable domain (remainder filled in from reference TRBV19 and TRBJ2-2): DGGITQSPKYLFRKEGQNVTLSCEQNLNHDAMYWYRQDPGQGLRLIYYSQIVNDFQKGDIAEGYSVSREKKESFPLTVTSAQKNPTAFYLCASSIETGLPNTGELFFGEGSRLTVL.

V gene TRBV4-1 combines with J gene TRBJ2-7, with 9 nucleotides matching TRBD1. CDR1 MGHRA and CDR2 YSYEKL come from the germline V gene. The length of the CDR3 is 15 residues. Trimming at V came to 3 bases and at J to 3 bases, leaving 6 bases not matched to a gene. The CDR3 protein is CASSQRQGGNYEQYF. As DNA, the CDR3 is TGCGCCAGCAGCCAGAGACAGGGGGGTAACTACGAGCAGTACTTC.

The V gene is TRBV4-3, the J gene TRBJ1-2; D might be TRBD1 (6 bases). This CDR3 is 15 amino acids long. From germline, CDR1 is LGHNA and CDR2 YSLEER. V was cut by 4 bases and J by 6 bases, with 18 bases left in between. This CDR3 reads CASSLLGQMFHGYTF. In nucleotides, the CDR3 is TGCGCCAGCAGCCTTCTTGGACAGATGTTCCATGGCTACACCTTC.

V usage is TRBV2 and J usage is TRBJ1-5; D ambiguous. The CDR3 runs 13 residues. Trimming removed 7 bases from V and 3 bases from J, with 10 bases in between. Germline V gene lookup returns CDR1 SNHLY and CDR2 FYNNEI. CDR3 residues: CASTKEDNQPQHF. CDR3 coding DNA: TGTGCCAGCACCAAGGAGGACAATCAGCCCCAGCATTTT.

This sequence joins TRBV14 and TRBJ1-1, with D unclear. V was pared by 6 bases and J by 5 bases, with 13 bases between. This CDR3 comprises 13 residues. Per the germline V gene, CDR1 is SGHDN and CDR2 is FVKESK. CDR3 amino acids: CASREDGETEAFF. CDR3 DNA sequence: TGTGCCAGCAGAGAGGATGGAGAAACTGAAGCTTTCTTT.

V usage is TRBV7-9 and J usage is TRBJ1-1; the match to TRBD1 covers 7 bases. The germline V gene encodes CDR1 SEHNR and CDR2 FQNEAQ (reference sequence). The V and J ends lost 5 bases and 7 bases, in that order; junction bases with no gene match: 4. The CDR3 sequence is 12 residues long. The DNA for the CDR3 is TGTGCCAGCAGCCCAACAGGGGTTGAAGCTTTCTTT. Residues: CASSPTGVEAFF.

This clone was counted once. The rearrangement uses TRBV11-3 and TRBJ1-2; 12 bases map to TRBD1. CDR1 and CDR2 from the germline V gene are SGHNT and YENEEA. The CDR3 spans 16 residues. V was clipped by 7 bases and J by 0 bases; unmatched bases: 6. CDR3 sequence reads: CASTPGQGAPNYGYTF. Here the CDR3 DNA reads TGTGCCAGCACCCCGGGACAGGGGGCTCCTAACTATGGCTACACCTTC.

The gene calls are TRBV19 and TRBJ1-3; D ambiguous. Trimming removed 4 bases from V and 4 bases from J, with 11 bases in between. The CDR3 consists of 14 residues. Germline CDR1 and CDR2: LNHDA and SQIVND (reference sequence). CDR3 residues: CASSTVGGGNTIYF. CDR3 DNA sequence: TGTGCCAGTAGTACGGTCGGAGGGGGAAACACCATATATTTT.

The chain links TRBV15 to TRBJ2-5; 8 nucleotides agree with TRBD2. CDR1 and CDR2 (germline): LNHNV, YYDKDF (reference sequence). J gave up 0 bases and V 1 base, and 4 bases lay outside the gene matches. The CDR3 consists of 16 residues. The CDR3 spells CATSRAGGVNQETQYF. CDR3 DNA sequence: TGTGCCACCAGCAGAGCGGGAGGGGTGAACCAAGAGACCCAGTACTTC.

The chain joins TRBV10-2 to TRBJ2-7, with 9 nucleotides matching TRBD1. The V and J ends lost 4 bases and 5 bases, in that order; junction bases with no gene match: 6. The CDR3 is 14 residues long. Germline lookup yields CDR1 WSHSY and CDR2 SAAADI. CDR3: CASSVGTGIHEQYF. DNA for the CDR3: TGCGCCAGCAGTGTAGGGACAGGGATACACGAGCAGTACTTC.

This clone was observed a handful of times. The CDR3 spells CASSLQWQGIPNEQFF. In DNA form, the CDR3 reads TGTGCCAGCAGTTTACAGTGGCAGGGAATCCCCAATGAGCAGTTCTTC. The chain recombines TRBV27 with TRBJ2-1; D is perhaps TRBD1 (5 bases). Per germline, CDR1 MNHEY and CDR2 SMNVEV (reference sequence). The CDR3 extends over 16 amino acids. V lost 2 bases and J 6 bases, leaving 17 bases between the germline ends.

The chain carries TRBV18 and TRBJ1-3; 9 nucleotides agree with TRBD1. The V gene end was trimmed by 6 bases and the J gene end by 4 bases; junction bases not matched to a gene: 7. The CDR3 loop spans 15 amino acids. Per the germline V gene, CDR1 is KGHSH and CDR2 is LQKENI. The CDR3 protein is CASSPVGTGGNTIYF. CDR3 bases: TGTGCCAGCTCCCCCGTGGGGACAGGGGGAAACACCATATATTTT.

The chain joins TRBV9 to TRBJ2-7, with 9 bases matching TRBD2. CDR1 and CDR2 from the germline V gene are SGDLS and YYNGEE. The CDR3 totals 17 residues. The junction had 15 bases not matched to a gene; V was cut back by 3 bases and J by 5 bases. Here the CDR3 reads CASSAEGSGGPFDEQYF. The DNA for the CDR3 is TGTGCCAGCAGCGCAGAGGGAAGCGGGGGGCCGTTCGACGAGCAGTACTTC.

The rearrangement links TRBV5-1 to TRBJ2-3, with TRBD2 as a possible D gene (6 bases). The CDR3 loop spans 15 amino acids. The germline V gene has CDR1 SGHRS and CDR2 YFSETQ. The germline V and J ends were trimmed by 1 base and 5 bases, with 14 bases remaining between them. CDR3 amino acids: CASSLWRGYEDTQYF. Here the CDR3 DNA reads TGCGCCAGCAGCTTGTGGCGGGGCTATGAAGATACGCAGTATTTT.

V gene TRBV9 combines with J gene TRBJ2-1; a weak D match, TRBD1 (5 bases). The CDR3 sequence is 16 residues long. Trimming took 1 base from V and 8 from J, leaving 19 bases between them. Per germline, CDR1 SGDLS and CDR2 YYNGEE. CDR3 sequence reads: CASSVFHFPGNHEQFF. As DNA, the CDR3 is TGTGCCAGCAGCGTATTTCATTTTCCAGGGAACCATGAGCAGTTCTTC. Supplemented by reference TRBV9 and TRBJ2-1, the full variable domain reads DSGVTQTPKHLITATGQRVTLRCSPRSGDLSVYWYQQSLDQGLQFLIQYYNGEERAKGNILERFSAQQFPDLHSELNLSSLELGDSALYFCASSVFHFPGNHEQFFGPGTRLTVL.